This TCR beta chain was retrieved from a study of cytomegalovirus exposure and HLA in healthy donors. General study results and limits: A later analysis revealed that TCR association rates differed between HLA loci, peaking at DRB1 and bottoming out at HLA-C. CMV antigen specificity was confirmed in vitro for three CMV-associated chains.

From germline, CDR1 is SGHKS and CDR2 YYEKEE (reference sequence). V dropped 2 bases and J dropped 0 bases, with 9 bases sitting between them. The CDR3 runs 15 residues. Both 60 Vbeta primers and 13 Jbeta primers went into the PCR. Profiled with immunoSEQ multiplex PCR; TCRdb holds only in-frame clones, not every one. The sample has 130,000 to 150,000 clones; approximately 80% are singletons. About this clone: What it recognizes is unknown.

The sequence was collected from a man aged 40-49 years in good health and CMV-seropositive. Sequencing input: PBMCs. The rearrangement links TRBV5-5 to TRBJ1-5; D is undetermined. In DNA form, the CDR3 reads TGTGCCAGCAGCTTTGGCTACTATAGCAATCAGCCCCAGCATTTT. Its protein product is CASSFGYYSNQPQHF.